Here is one T cell receptor (beta chain) with its context. As yet, its antigen is unknown. This sample was included in a study of identical twins. TCRdb called the 5' RACE reads again in MiXCR, with one record for every CDR3 protein. The sample has about 730,000 distinct CDR3 sequences; around 21% are singletons. Findings of the study overall: Among out-of-frame alpha sequences shared by twins, low generation probability occurred in excess.

Germline lookup yields CDR1 DFQATT and CDR2 SNEGSKA (reference sequence). V was trimmed by 1 base and J by 5 bases, leaving 8 bases between them. CDR3 length equals 12 residues. These same data were also listed under a study on T cells expressing NK-cell markers. That source notes: All TCR beta repertoires analysed originated from sorted CD3+CD56+NKG2C+, CD3+CD56+NKG2C- and CD3+CD56-NKG2C+ T cells. Several experiments added an anti-gamma-delta TCR antibody to sort only alpha-beta TCR T cells. Dominant NKG2C+ clonotypes made up about 1.0-7.5% of CD8+ T cells in a handful of donors.

The sample comprised PBMCs. The TCR comes from a woman aged 18 to 35 in good health. V gene TRBV20-1 combines with J gene TRBJ2-5; no firm D call. CDR3 sequence (DNA): TGCAGTGCTAGAGCTAGGCTTGAGACCCAGTACTTC. It is translated as CSARARLETQYF.